The clone carrying this T cell receptor beta chain was detected once. The antigen is unknown. Clones were read by immunoSEQ multiplex PCR, and TCRdb kept only the in-frame ones, dropping some. The sample has 150,000 or so clones; around nine tenths are singletons. This CDR3 is built from 13 residues. Germline V lookup: CDR1 SGHTA, CDR2 FQGTGA. V was pared by 3 bases and J by 5 bases, with 1 base of the junction left unmatched. This entry is derived from a study of T cell responses to AZD1222 COVID-19 vaccine. In the study overall: Recipients boosted at about 4 weeks or about 12 weeks are pooled.

Overall study findings and caveats: Spike was spanned by vaccine-associated CD4 TCRs, with dominance at 160-218 and 743-854.

The V call is TRBV7-3, the J call TRBJ2-5, with 9 bases aligning to TRBD1. The source of this sequence is an adult in good health. The source was peripheral blood, collected on day 0 of AZD1222 vaccination. CDR3 in amino acids: CASSLTGGETQYF. DNA of the CDR3: TGTGCCAGCAGCTTGACAGGGGGGGAGACCCAGTACTTC.